This TCR beta chain was identified during a study of cytotoxic CD8 clonotypes in ibrutinib-treated CLL. Sequencing used immunoSEQ multiplex PCR; TCRdb keeps in-frame clones, though not all of them. Here the sample spans approximately 80,000 clones, about 86% being singletons. Concerning this clone itself: Its matching antigen is unknown.

The CDR3 totals 15 residues. The germline gives CDR1 MDHEN, CDR2 SYDVKM. V gave up 4 bases and J gave up 4 bases, with 16 bases separating them. Study outcomes and limitations: Contraction or stability on treatment characterized the public clonotypes, which were uncommon. Baseline clonality, higher than in age-matched healthy donors, tracked circulating CD8+ T-cell counts. Clonality, elevated at ibrutinib response, dropped back toward baseline at progression.

The TCR originated in a human donor with chronic lymphocytic leukemia. The material sequenced was PBMCs, taken before ibrutinib treatment. V gene TRBV28 combines with J gene TRBJ1-2; D call uncertain. CDR3 bases: TGTGCCAGCAGTTCACTCCGAACCGAAGGCTATGGCTACACCTTC. Residues: CASSSLRTEGYGYTF.